This T cell receptor beta chain originates from a study of CD8 T cells in ankylosing spondylitis. Findings of the study overall: What seemed typical of ankylosing spondylitis blood was a TCR beta motif built from eight highly homologous variants. Both synovial fluid and blood in reactive arthritis had previously been reported to carry some motif variants. Reportedly, significant enrichment of disease-linked clones occurred in matched ankylosing spondylitis synovial fluid.

It was by quantitative 5'-RACE with molecular barcodes that TCR beta libraries were made. MiXCR, run by TCRdb on the 5' RACE reads, gives a single entry per CDR3 protein. This sample yields 380,000 or so distinct CDR3 sequences, of which approximately 20% are seen a single time; over 10% belongs to the top ten. This clonotype was counted only a few times. Antigen: not known. Germline trimming cut 0 bases from V and 10 bases from J; bases unmatched to any gene: 18. The germline V gene has CDR1 MGHRA and CDR2 YSYEKL. The length of the CDR3 is 19 residues. The TCR originated in a male donor with ankylosing spondylitis or in good health (not recorded which). Sample: blood, either unsorted or a sorted T cell fraction (not recorded which). The genes are TRBV4-1 and TRBJ2-1; 10 nucleotides match TRBD2. The DNA of the CDR3 is TGCGCCAGCAGCCAAGAATGGGTCCAAAGCGGGGGGGCACGGGACGAGCAGTTCTTC. It specifies CASSQEWVQSGGARDEQFF.